One sample yielded the 27 T cell receptor beta chains listed below, sequenced in a study of TIL therapy for anti-PD-1-resistant metastatic lung cancer. Time point noted: pre-treatment sample, taken before nivolumab and TIL therapy. This was the immunoSEQ v3 assay. Assay used: immunoSEQ multiplex PCR; TCRdb lists only in-frame clones, some missing. The repertoire holds 40,000 to 55,000 clones, with around three quarters as singletons. This material consisted of blood, taken at baseline. The receptors come from a woman aged 25-80 years with non-small cell lung cancer.

The chain recombines TRBV5-4 with TRBJ2-2; a weak D match, TRBD2 (5 bases). V was pared by 4 bases and J by 5 bases, with 9 bases between. Per the germline V gene, CDR1 is SGHNT and CDR2 is YYREEE (reference sequence). The length of the CDR3 is 13 residues. Written as DNA, the CDR3 is TGTGCCAGCAGCCCTTCGGGGACCGGGGAGCTGTTTTTT. Amino acid sequence: CASSPSGTGELFF.

The chain uses TRBV14 and TRBJ2-1; TRBD2 agrees at 12 bases. CDR3 length: 15 amino acids. CDR1 and CDR2 from the germline V gene are SGHDN and FVKESK. J gave up 5 bases and V 3 bases, and 2 bases lay outside the gene matches. The CDR3 here is CASSHGLAGNNEQFF. CDR3 nucleotides: TGTGCCAGCAGCCACGGACTAGCGGGAAACAATGAGCAGTTCTTC.

The chain carries TRBV11-2 and TRBJ1-1, with 8 bases lining up with TRBD1. The germline V gene has CDR1 SGHAT and CDR2 FQNNGV. V gave up 7 bases and J gave up 6 bases; unmatched junction bases: 7. The CDR3 has 13 residues. CDR3 nucleotide sequence: TGTGCCAGCACGCTAGACAGGGGTCCTGAAGCTTTCTTT. Its protein product is CASTLDRGPEAFF. Variable domain in full (rest from reference TRBV11-2 and TRBJ1-1): EAGVAQSPRYKIIEKRQSVAFWCNPISGHATLYWYQQILGQGPKLLIQFQNNGVVDDSQLPKDRFSAERLKGVDSTLKIQPAKLEDSAVYLCASTLDRGPEAFFGQGTRLTVV.

V is TRBV7-2 and J is TRBJ1-2; the D gene is possibly TRBD1 (5 bases). The CDR3 extends over 13 amino acids. Trimming removed 5 bases from V and 2 bases from J, with 9 bases in between. CDR1 SGHTA and CDR2 FQGNSA come from the germline V gene. CDR3 DNA: TGTGCCAGCAGCCCAGGGCAGAACTATGGCTACACCTTC. Its translation: CASSPGQNYGYTF.

The chain employs TRBV6-6 and TRBJ1-1; a weak D match, TRBD1 (5 bases). The V end was cut by 5 bases, the J end by 4 bases, with 17 bases between. Germline V CDR1 and CDR2: MNHNY, SVGAGI (reference sequence). The CDR3 is 15 residues long. CDR3 sequence: CASSRGRGMGTEAFF. The CDR3 DNA reads as TGTGCCAGCAGTCGGGGGAGGGGTATGGGCACTGAAGCTTTCTTT.

A single count supports this clone. The V gene is TRBV5-4, the J gene TRBJ2-3; D uncertain. The CDR3 totals 13 residues. Germline V CDR1 and CDR2: SGHNT, YYREEE (reference sequence). The V end was cut by 2 bases, the J end by 2 bases, with 6 bases between. The CDR3 nucleotides read TGTGCCAGCAGCTTCTTTAACACAGATACGCAGTATTTT. This sequence encodes CASSFFNTDTQYF.

This chain's CDR3 is CASSQDPNYGYTF. CDR3 nucleotide sequence: TGTGCCAGCAGCCAGGACCCTAACTATGGCTACACCTTC. V gene TRBV2 combines with J gene TRBJ1-2, with D uncertain. Germline values: CDR1 SNHLY, CDR2 FYNNEI. The CDR3 is 13 amino acids. V shed 6 bases and J shed 0 bases, with 8 bases lying between them.

This chain connects TRBV4-3 to TRBJ2-5, with 10 nucleotides matching TRBD2. V lost 5 bases to trimming and J lost 5 bases; unmatched junction nucleotides: 8. Germline V gene data show CDR1 as LGHNA and CDR2 as YSLEER. This CDR3 has 15 residues. The CDR3 here is CASSDRGTSAETQYF. CDR3 in DNA: TGCGCCAGCAGCGATAGGGGGACTAGCGCCGAGACCCAGTACTTC.

V usage is TRBV19 and J usage is TRBJ1-3, with D possibly matching TRBD1 (5 bases). V was clipped by 8 bases and J by 8 bases, with 7 bases between them. CDR3 length: 10 amino acids. From germline, CDR1 is LNHDA and CDR2 SQIVND (reference sequence). CDR3: CASLGDTIYF. Here the CDR3 DNA reads TGTGCCAGTTTGGGGGACACCATATATTTT.

As concerns this clone: Germline is not matched at one junction end, which may reflect a read error. The rearrangement uses TRBV6-6 and TRBJ2-3; 10 bases match TRBD2. Germline CDR1 and CDR2: MNHNY and SVGAGI (reference sequence). CDR3 length: 16 residues. The CDR3 here is CASSYSGTSGTDTQYF. CDR3 coding DNA: TGTGCCAGCAGCTACTCCGGGACTAGCGGCACAGATACGCAGTATTTT.

The rearrangement uses TRBV9 and TRBJ2-3, with D possibly being TRBD2 (6 bases). V lost 2 bases and J lost 2, with 9 bases in between. In germline, CDR1 is SGDLS, CDR2 YYNGEE. This CDR3 spans 14 amino acids. CDR3 DNA sequence: TGTGCCAGCAGCGTTATAGCGGTCACAGATACGCAGTATTTT. It yields the protein CASSVIAVTDTQYF.

This clone was observed a handful of times. The chain links TRBV28 to TRBJ1-5; maybe TRBD1 (6 bases). V shed 8 bases and J shed 3 bases, with 8 bases lying between them. The CDR3 length is 12 residues. Germline CDR1 reads MDHEN; CDR2 reads SYDVKM. The CDR3 region has the DNA TGTGCCAGCGGGGGGCTCAATCAGCCCCAGCATTTT. It encodes CASGGLNQPQHF. Full variable domain (rest looked up from reference TRBV28 and TRBJ1-5): DVKVTQSSRYLVKRTGEKVFLECVQDMDHENMFWYRQDPGLGLRLIYFSYDVKMKEKGDIPEGYSVSREKKERFSLILESASTNQTSMYLCASGGLNQPQHFGDGTRLSIL.

This clone was observed a single time. The CDR3 loop reads CASSLDQDTLEAFF. The CDR3 DNA is TGCGCCAGCAGCTTGGATCAGGACACCCTTGAAGCTTTCTTT. This chain uses TRBV5-1 with TRBJ1-1; possibly TRBD1 for D (5 bases). Germline assignment: CDR1 SGHRS and CDR2 YFSETQ. V lost 0 bases to trimming and J lost 7 bases, with 13 bases between them. The CDR3 has 14 amino acids.

This clone was found once. The V gene is TRBV28, the J gene TRBJ2-1; possible D gene TRBD1, 6 bases. CDR1 MDHEN and CDR2 SYDVKM come from the germline V gene. The CDR3 length is 15 residues. Trimming took 5 bases from V and 8 from J, leaving 19 bases between them. CDR3 bases: TGTGCCAGCAGTCTCGCACAGGGTTCGCTGGATGAGCAGTTCTTC. Protein sequence: CASSLAQGSLDEQFF.

The chain employs TRBV19 and TRBJ2-7; 7 bases align to TRBD1. V shed 5 bases and J 0 bases; nucleotides not matched to a gene: 10. Germline assignment: CDR1 LNHDA and CDR2 SQIVND (reference sequence). The CDR3 totals 16 residues. The CDR3 nucleotides read TGTGCCAGTAGTCCCTCGACAGGGTCTAGCTCCTACGAGCAGTACTTC. Its protein is CASSPSTGSSSYEQYF.

The gene calls are TRBV5-4 and TRBJ2-7, with a weak D call TRBD2 (6 bases). The germline V gene encodes CDR1 SGHNT and CDR2 YYREEE (reference sequence). V gave up 4 bases and J gave up 5 bases, with 25 bases separating them. There are 17 residues in the CDR3. CDR3 bases: TGTGCCAGCAGCCAGGGAGGAGCGGGTCGTGGGACCCACGAGCAGTACTTC. This translates into CASSQGGAGRGTHEQYF.

The chain joins TRBV7-2 to TRBJ1-5; possibly TRBD1 for D (6 bases). From germline, CDR1 is SGHTA and CDR2 FQGNSA. The CDR3 contains 15 residues. Trimming took 5 bases from V and 3 from J, leaving 14 bases between them. The CDR3 protein is CASSLGGQLNQPQHF. CDR3 DNA: TGTGCCAGCAGCCTGGGGGGGCAGCTCAATCAGCCCCAGCATTTT.

The chain couples TRBV6-1 to TRBJ2-1; D gene uncertain. Germline lookup yields CDR1 MNHNS and CDR2 SASEGT. The CDR3 totals 15 residues. V was trimmed by 8 bases and J by 1 base, leaving 15 bases between them. The CDR3 loop reads CASGVNPVSYNEQFF. The CDR3 DNA is TGTGCCAGCGGAGTGAACCCAGTGTCCTACAATGAGCAGTTCTTC.

The chain employs TRBV7-3 and TRBJ2-3, with TRBD1 matching over 10 bases. This CDR3 comprises 15 residues. Germline assignment: CDR1 SGHTA and CDR2 FQGTGA. After removal of 5 bases from V and 2 bases from J, the junction contained 4 bases not matched to a gene. In nucleotides, the CDR3 is TGTGCCAGCAGCCCGGGACAGGGGTTCACAGATACGCAGTATTTT. As protein: CASSPGQGFTDTQYF.

The rearrangement joins TRBV5-6 to TRBJ2-7; unclear D gene. This CDR3 region has 13 residues. V was clipped by 1 base and J by 2 bases, with 7 bases between them. The germline CDR1 and CDR2 sequences are SGHDT and YYEEEE. Here the CDR3 DNA reads TGTGCCAGCAGCTTGACAGCCCCCTACGAGCAGTACTTC. Translating gives CASSLTAPYEQYF. Filled out from reference TRBV5-6 and TRBJ2-7, the complete variable domain reads DAGVTQSPTHLIKTRGQQVTLRCSPKSGHDTVSWYQQALGQGPQFIFQYYEEEERQRGNFPDRFSGHQFPNYSSELNVNALLLGDSALYLCASSLTAPYEQYFGPGTRLTVT.

The chain employs TRBV4-2 and TRBJ1-5; D might be TRBD1 (6 bases). The CDR3 is 14 amino acids. Trimming pared 1 base from V and 4 bases from J, leaving 8 bases between. Germline V lookup: CDR1 LGHNA, CDR2 YNFKEQ. This chain's CDR3 is CASSQAGTNQPQHF. Written as DNA, the CDR3 is TGTGCCAGCAGCCAAGCAGGGACAAATCAGCCCCAGCATTTT.

This clone has a handful of counts. This chain connects TRBV5-1 to TRBJ1-6; weak D call: TRBD1 (6 bases). Trimming took 4 bases from V and 5 from J, leaving 16 bases between them. The CDR3 extends over 16 amino acids. The germline gives CDR1 SGHRS, CDR2 YFSETQ. The CDR3 here is CASSQFPGQDNSPLHF. The DNA of the CDR3 is TGCGCCAGCAGCCAGTTCCCGGGACAAGATAATTCACCCCTCCACTTT.

The genes are TRBV7-8 and TRBJ2-1; 9 bases fit TRBD2. V was clipped by 1 base and J by 0 bases; unmatched bases: 1. CDR1 SGHVS and CDR2 FQNEAQ come from the germline V gene. The CDR3 totals 16 residues. In DNA form, the CDR3 reads TGTGCCAGCAGCTTAGATAGCGGGAGCTCCTACAATGAGCAGTTCTTC. Translation: CASSLDSGSSYNEQFF. Looking up the rest from reference TRBV7-8 and TRBJ2-1 gives the full variable domain: GAGVSQSPRYKVAKRGQDVALRCDPISGHVSLFWYQQALGQGPEFLTYFQNEAQLDKSGLPSDRFFAERPEGSVSTLKIQRTQQEDSAVYLCASSLDSGSSYNEQFFGPGTRLTVL.

V is TRBV5-5 and J is TRBJ2-7; 9 bases fit TRBD1. The CDR3 loop spans 17 amino acids. With 6 bases clipped from V and 6 bases from J, the junction kept 19 bases outside the gene matches. The germline V gene has CDR1 SGHKS and CDR2 YYEKEE (reference sequence). Here the CDR3 reads CASTPGQGFLLLGEQYF. Written as DNA, the CDR3 is TGTGCCAGCACCCCGGGACAGGGTTTCCTTCTCCTAGGCGAGCAGTACTTC.

This clone was counted between two and nine times. This chain links TRBV25-1 with TRBJ2-4; perhaps TRBD2 as D (6 bases). The CDR3 sequence is 11 residues long. The ends were cut back, 6 bases at V and 8 bases at J, with 8 bases in the middle. Germline assignment: CDR1 MGHDK and CDR2 SYGVNS. CDR3 nucleotide sequence: TGTGCCAGCAGGGGGGAGGACATTCAGTACTTC. As protein: CASRGEDIQYF. Full variable domain (outside the CDR3, taken from reference TRBV25-1 and TRBJ2-4): EADIYQTPRYLVIGTGKKITLECSQTMGHDKMYWYQQDPGMELHLIHYSYGVNSTEKGDLSSESTVSRIRTEHFPLTLESARPSHTSQYLCASRGEDIQYFGAGTRLSVL.

The V gene is TRBV6-5, the J gene TRBJ1-4; D remains unclear. CDR3 size: 13 residues. With 5 bases removed from V and 6 bases from J, the gap between germline ends came to 10 bases. Germline-derived CDR1 and CDR2 are MNHEY and SVGAGI. The CDR3 DNA follows: TGTGCCAGCAGTCGGGGAACAGATGAAAAACTGTTTTTT. Translation: CASSRGTDEKLFF.

Here the CDR3 reads CASSLTTGVVGANVLTF. CDR3 nucleotides: TGTGCCAGCAGCCTAACGACAGGGGTTGTTGGGGCCAACGTCCTGACTTTC. The V gene is TRBV7-2, the J gene TRBJ2-6; 8 bases are shared with TRBD1. V dropped 5 bases and J dropped 3; count of bases not matched to a gene: 9. There are 17 residues in the CDR3. The V gene's germline CDR1 is SGHTA and CDR2 FQGNSA.